This entry lists 10 T cell receptor beta chains sequenced from one sample in a study of blood T cells in healthy people across ages. With a J-beta primer mix and a sample-barcoded 5' primer, a second PCR ran about 6 to 11 cycles. TCRdb recomputed calls from the 5' RACE reads with MiXCR, one row per CDR3 protein. This table holds some 1.6 million distinct CDR3 sequences, about 31% found once. Sample: blood. These receptors were collected from a woman aged 25 to 39 in good health.

This clonotype was observed a handful of times. The rearrangement links TRBV6-5 to TRBJ2-1; 8 bases are a match to TRBD2. CDR1 and CDR2 (germline): MNHEY, SVGAGI. This CDR3 has 15 amino acids. J lost 4 bases, V lost 6 bases, and 8 bases had no gene match. The CDR3 sequence is CASSHAGRGYNEQFF. CDR3 sequence (DNA): TGTGCCAGCAGCCATGCCGGGAGGGGTTACAATGAGCAGTTCTTC.

The V and J genes are TRBV4-3 and TRBJ2-7, with D unclear. V was clipped by 0 bases and J by 5 bases, with 14 bases between them. This CDR3 comprises 15 residues. Germline V gene data show CDR1 as LGHNA and CDR2 as YSLEER. CDR3 region: CASSQDRASGDEQYF. The CDR3 DNA sequence: TGCGCCAGCAGCCAAGATCGGGCAAGTGGCGACGAGCAGTACTTC.

This clonotype was counted ten times or more. The chain has TRBV5-6 and TRBJ2-3, with 10 bases that match TRBD1. The junction had 5 bases not matched to a gene; V was cut back by 1 base and J by 3 bases. The CDR3 covers 16 residues. Germline V gene sequence: CDR1 SGHDT, CDR2 YYEEEE. Here the CDR3 reads CASSLLGQGITDTQYF. The CDR3 DNA follows: TGTGCCAGCAGCTTGCTGGGACAGGGGATTACAGATACGCAGTATTTT. The entire variable domain, with the rest obtained from reference TRBV5-6 and TRBJ2-3, is as follows: DAGVTQSPTHLIKTRGQQVTLRCSPKSGHDTVSWYQQALGQGPQFIFQYYEEEERQRGNFPDRFSGHQFPNYSSELNVNALLLGDSALYLCASSLLGQGITDTQYFGPGTRLTVL.

For this clonotype: A junction end diverges from the germline sequence, so it may reflect a read error. The chain carries TRBV7-2 and TRBJ2-1; 10 nucleotides line up with TRBD1. CDR3 length: 17 residues. CDR1 is SGHTA and CDR2 is FQGNSA in the germline V gene. The CDR3 spells CVSSFWVTGGVYNEQFF. The CDR3 region has the DNA TGTGTCAGCAGCTTTTGGGTGACAGGGGGCGTCTACAATGAGCAGTTCTTC. The variable domain in full, completed from reference TRBV7-2 and TRBJ2-1, reads GAGVSQSPSNKVTEKGKDVELRCDPISGHTALYWYRQSLGQGLEFLIYFQGNSAPDKSGLPSDRFSAERTGGSVSTLTIQRTQQEDSAVYLCVSSFWVTGGVYNEQFFGPGTRLTVL.

This clonotype was counted ten times or more. The V call is TRBV21-1, the J call TRBJ2-7. TRBV21-1 is given as a pseudogene. CDR3 length: 12 amino acids. The CDR3 DNA reads as TGTGCCACCAGGACGGATTCCTACGAGCAGTACTTC. Its protein product is CATRTDSYEQYF.

This chain connects TRBV5-1 to TRBJ1-6; TRBD1 agrees at 9 bases. Germline-derived CDR1 and CDR2 are SGHRS and YFSETQ. V was clipped by 3 bases and J by 9 bases; unmatched bases: 10. The CDR3 consists of 16 residues. This CDR3 is CASSSRAGQGGSPLHF. DNA for the CDR3: TGCGCCAGCAGCTCCCGAGCGGGACAGGGAGGTTCACCCCTCCACTTT. Supplemented by reference TRBV5-1 and TRBJ1-6, the full variable domain reads KAGVTQTPRYLIKTRGQQVTLSCSPISGHRSVSWYQQTPGQGLQFLFEYFSETQRNKGNFPGRFSGRQFSNSRSEMNVSTLELGDSALYLCASSSRAGQGGSPLHFGNGTRLTVT.

On this clonotype: One end of the junction fails to match germline, which may point to a read error. The chain recombines TRBV20-1 with TRBJ2-6; a weak D match, TRBD1 (6 bases). This CDR3 is 16 amino acids long. Looked up from germline, CDR1 is DFQATT and CDR2 is SNEGSKA (reference sequence). CDR3 coding DNA: TGCAGCGCTAGGGGGACAAAAAGCTCTGGGGCCAACGTCCTGACTTTC. This sequence encodes CSARGTKSSGANVLTF.

This clonotype showed up just once. V gene TRBV5-8 combines with J gene TRBJ1-1, with D possibly matching TRBD1 (6 bases). The CDR3 loop spans 16 amino acids. The V end lost 3 bases, the J end lost 4 bases, and 19 bases lay between the germline ends. Germline V gene lookup returns CDR1 SGHTS and CDR2 YDEGEE. As DNA, the CDR3 is TGTGCCAGCAGCTGGGCAGGGGTCCGGGGAGGCACTGAAGCTTTCTTT. Translated, it gives CASSWAGVRGGTEAFF.

This chain joins TRBV5-1 and TRBJ2-5; no reliable D call. Germline values: CDR1 SGHRS, CDR2 YFSETQ. The V gene lost 0 bases and the J gene lost 11 bases, with 14 bases spanning the gap. The CDR3 sequence is 13 residues long. CDR3 coding DNA: TGCGCCAGCAGCTTGGTTGGGGTCGGTAAGCAGTACTTC. Translation gives CASSLVGVGKQYF. Variable domain in full (rest from reference TRBV5-1 and TRBJ2-5): KAGVTQTPRYLIKTRGQQVTLSCSPISGHRSVSWYQQTPGQGLQFLFEYFSETQRNKGNFPGRFSGRQFSNSRSEMNVSTLELGDSALYLCASSLVGVGKQYFGPGTRLLVL.

This chain connects TRBV14 to TRBJ2-3; possible D gene TRBD1, 5 bases. V was trimmed by 1 base and J by 0 bases, leaving 8 bases between them. There are 15 residues in the CDR3. The germline gives CDR1 SGHDN, CDR2 FVKESK. The CDR3 reads CASSQGQSSTDTQYF. CDR3 DNA sequence: TGTGCCAGCAGCCAAGGACAGTCTAGCACAGATACGCAGTATTTT.